The clone carrying this TCR beta chain showed up just a few times. Using immunoSEQ multiplex PCR, the repertoire was profiled, and TCRdb retains in-frame clones only, with some absent. The sample has about 130,000 clones; approximately 90% are singletons. This sample was included in a study of T cell responses to AZD1222 COVID-19 vaccine. Germline V gene lookup returns CDR1 SGHAT and CDR2 FQNNGV. V dropped 5 bases and J dropped 0 bases, with 10 bases sitting between them. The CDR3 has 14 amino acids. The source was peripheral blood, collected on day 0 of AZD1222 vaccination. The origin of this receptor is an adult in good health. The chain links TRBV11-2 to TRBJ1-2, with D unclear. The DNA of the CDR3 is TGTGCCAGCAGCCCTGAAAGGACTAACTATGGCTACACCTTC. It encodes CASSPERTNYGYTF.